This T cell receptor (beta chain) was recovered during a study of radiotherapy plus CTLA-4 blockade in lung cancer. Study summary: Objective responses were seen in around a sixth of patients, disease control in more than 30%.

Treatment of patients with chemo-refractory metastatic non-small-cell lung cancer consisted of focal radiation plus CTLA-4 blockade with ipilimumab. CDR1 and CDR2 from the germline V gene are KGHSH and LQKENI. The CDR3 extends over 14 amino acids. The germline V and J ends were trimmed by 3 bases and 7 bases, with 12 bases remaining between them. In this sample, this clone turned up a few times. What it recognizes is unknown. Points from the study as a whole: Clones derived from tumor TCRs expanded in blood after radiotherapy plus ipilimumab. In blood, early T cell clone dynamics reportedly predicted response best, together with interferon-beta.

Using immunoSEQ multiplex PCR, the repertoire was profiled, and TCRdb retains in-frame clones only, with some absent. The top ten hold 20% to 25% of the sample, which has around 82,000 clones, under 80% seen once. Sequencing used peripheral blood, obtained from a patient treated with radiotherapy plus ipilimumab. This clonotype was obtained from a human donor with non-small cell lung cancer whose response to radiotherapy plus ipilimumab could not be evaluated. Some clones in this sample may be carry-over from other donors' samples. The chain combines TRBV18 with TRBJ1-4; D gene unclear. The CDR3, as DNA: TGTGCCAGCTCACCCGGGCCCCGGGGTGAAAAACTGTTTTTT. Protein product: CASSPGPRGEKLFF.